The next 6 T cell receptor beta chains were all read from a single sample in a study of PD-L1 blockade in urothelial cancer. Documented time point: peripheral blood 6 weeks after treatment start. Profiled with immunoSEQ multiplex PCR; TCRdb holds only in-frame clones, not every one. There are about 38,000 clones in the sample; approximately 86% occur only once, and roughly a quarter lies in the top ten. The specimen was PBMCs, collected around atezolizumab (anti-PD-L1) treatment. The receptors shown here come from a man in his sixties with urothelial cancer.

The V and J genes are TRBV4-1 and TRBJ1-3, with D tentatively TRBD1 (5 bases). V lost 0 bases and J 0 bases, leaving 9 bases between the germline ends. The CDR3 has 16 amino acids. Germline V gene sequence: CDR1 MGHRA, CDR2 YSYEKL. CDR3 DNA: TGCGCCAGCAGCCAAGAGGGGCAGCTCTCTGGAAACACCATATATTTT. Translated, it gives CASSQEGQLSGNTIYF.

The V call is TRBV20-1, the J call TRBJ2-5; D uncertain. Trimming left V 7 bases short and J 4 bases short, with 10 bases between. The CDR3 is 11 amino acids. Germline-derived CDR1 and CDR2 are DFQATT and SNEGSKA (reference sequence). Here the CDR3 reads CSVASAETQYF. CDR3 bases: TGCAGTGTGGCTAGTGCAGAGACCCAGTACTTC.

The chain couples TRBV7-2 to TRBJ2-3; TRBD2 aligns across 11 bases. The CDR3 loop spans 16 amino acids. V lost 1 base, J lost 5 bases, and 5 bases stayed unmatched. Per the germline V gene, CDR1 is SGHTA and CDR2 is FQGNSA. CDR3 sequence (DNA): TGTGCCAGCAGCTTAGGTAGCGGGGGGGCCAGAGATACGCAGTATTTT. Translating it yields CASSLGSGGARDTQYF.

The chain carries TRBV30 and TRBJ2-7, with D perhaps matching TRBD2 (6 bases). The germline CDR1 and CDR2 sequences are GTSNPN and SVGIG (reference sequence). The length of the CDR3 is 12 residues. V lost 0 bases and J lost 6, with 9 bases in between. The CDR3 spells CAWSVRGSEQYF. DNA for the CDR3: TGTGCCTGGAGTGTACGGGGGAGCGAGCAGTACTTC.

The chain employs TRBV20-1 and TRBJ1-1; D is unresolved. The V gene's germline CDR1 is DFQATT and CDR2 SNEGSKA (reference sequence). V lost 2 bases, J lost 1 base, and 2 bases lay in between. The CDR3 is 11 amino acids. CDR3 DNA: TGCAGTGCTAGACAGAACACTGAAGCTTTCTTT. This translates into CSARQNTEAFF.

The gene calls are TRBV6-1 and TRBJ2-7; TRBD1 agrees at 7 bases. In germline, CDR1 is MNHNS, CDR2 SASEGT. Trimming removed 1 base from V and 3 bases from J; junction bases left unmatched: 6. CDR3 length equals 15 residues. In nucleotides, the CDR3 is TGTGCCAGCAGTGAAGTAGGGACAGCTGTCTACGAGCAGTACTTC. Translation gives CASSEVGTAVYEQYF.